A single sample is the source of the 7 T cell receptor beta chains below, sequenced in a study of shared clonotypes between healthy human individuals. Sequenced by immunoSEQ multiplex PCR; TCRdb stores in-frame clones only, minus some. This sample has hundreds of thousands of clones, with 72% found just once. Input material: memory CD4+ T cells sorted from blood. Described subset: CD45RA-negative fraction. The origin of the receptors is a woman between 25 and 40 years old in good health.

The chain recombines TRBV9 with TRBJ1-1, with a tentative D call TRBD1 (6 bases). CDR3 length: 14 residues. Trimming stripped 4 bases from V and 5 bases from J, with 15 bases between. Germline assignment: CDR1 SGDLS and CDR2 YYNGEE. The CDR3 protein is CASSPAGAWTEAFF. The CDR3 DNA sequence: TGTGCCAGCAGCCCAGCAGGGGCTTGGACTGAAGCTTTCTTT.

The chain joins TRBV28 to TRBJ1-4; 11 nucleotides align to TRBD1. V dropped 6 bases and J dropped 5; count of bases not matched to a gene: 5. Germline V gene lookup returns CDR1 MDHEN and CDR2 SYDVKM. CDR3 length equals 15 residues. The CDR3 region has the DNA TGTGCCAGCAGGGACGGGGACAGGGGGAATGAAAAACTGTTTTTT. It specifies CASRDGDRGNEKLFF.

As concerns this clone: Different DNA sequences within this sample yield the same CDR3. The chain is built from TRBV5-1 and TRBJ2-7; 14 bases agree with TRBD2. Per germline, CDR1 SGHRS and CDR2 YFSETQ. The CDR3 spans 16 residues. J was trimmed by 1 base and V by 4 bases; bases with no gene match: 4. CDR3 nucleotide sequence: TGCGCCAGCAGCACCGGGACTAGCGGGGGTTCCTACGAGCAGTACTTC. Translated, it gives CASSTGTSGGSYEQYF. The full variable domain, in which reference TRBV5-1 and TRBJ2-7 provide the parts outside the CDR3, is KAGVTQTPRYLIKTRGQQVTLSCSPISGHRSVSWYQQTPGQGLQFLFEYFSETQRNKGNFPGRFSGRQFSNSRSEMNVSTLELGDSALYLCASSTGTSGGSYEQYFGPGTRLTVT.

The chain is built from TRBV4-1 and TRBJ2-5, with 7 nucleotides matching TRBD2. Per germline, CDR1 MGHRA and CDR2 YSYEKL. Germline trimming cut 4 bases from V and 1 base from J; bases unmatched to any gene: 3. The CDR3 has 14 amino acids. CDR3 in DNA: TGCGCCAGCAGCCGTGGGGGGGGCCAAGAGACCCAGTACTTC. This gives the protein CASSRGGGQETQYF.

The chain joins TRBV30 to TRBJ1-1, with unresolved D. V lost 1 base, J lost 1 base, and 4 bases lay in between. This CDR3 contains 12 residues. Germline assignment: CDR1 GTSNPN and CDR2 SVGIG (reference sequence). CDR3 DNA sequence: TGTGCCTGGAGTGAGGCGAACACTGAAGCTTTCTTT. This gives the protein CAWSEANTEAFF. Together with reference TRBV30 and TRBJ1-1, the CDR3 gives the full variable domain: SQTIHQWPATLVQPVGSPLSLECTVEGTSNPNLYWYRQAAGRGLQLLFYSVGIGQISSEVPQNLSASRPQDRQFILSSKKLLLSDSGFYLCAWSEANTEAFFGQGTRLTVV.

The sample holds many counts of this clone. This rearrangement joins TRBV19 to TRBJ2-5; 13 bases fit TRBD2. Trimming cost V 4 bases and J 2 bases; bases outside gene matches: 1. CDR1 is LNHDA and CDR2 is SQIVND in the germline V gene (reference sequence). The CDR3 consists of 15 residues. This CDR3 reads CASSRGLAGQETQYF. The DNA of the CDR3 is TGTGCCAGTAGTAGGGGACTAGCGGGGCAAGAGACCCAGTACTTC.

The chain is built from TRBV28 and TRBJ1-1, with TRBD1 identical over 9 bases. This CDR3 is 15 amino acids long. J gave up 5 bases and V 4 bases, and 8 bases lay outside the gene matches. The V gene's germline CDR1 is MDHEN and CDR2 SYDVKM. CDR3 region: CASSSWTGVGTEAFF. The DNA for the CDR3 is TGTGCCAGCAGTTCCTGGACAGGGGTAGGGACTGAAGCTTTCTTT.